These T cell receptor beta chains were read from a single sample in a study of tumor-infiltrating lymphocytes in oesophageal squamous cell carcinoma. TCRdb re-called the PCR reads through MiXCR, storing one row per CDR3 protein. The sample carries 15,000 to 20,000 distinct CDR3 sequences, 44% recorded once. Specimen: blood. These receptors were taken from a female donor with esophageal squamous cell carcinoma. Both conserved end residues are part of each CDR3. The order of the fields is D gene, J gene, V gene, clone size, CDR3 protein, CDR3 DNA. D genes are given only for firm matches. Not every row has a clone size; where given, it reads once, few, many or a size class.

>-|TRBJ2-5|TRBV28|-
CASSRTLWTQYF
TGTGCCAGCAGCCGGACATTGTGGACCCAGTACTTC
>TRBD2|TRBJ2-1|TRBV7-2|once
CASSLSSGGNNEQFF
TGTGCCAGCAGCCTCTCGAGCGGGGGTAACAATGAGCAGTTCTTC
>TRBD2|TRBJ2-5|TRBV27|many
CASGMRERGTQYF
TGTGCCAGCGGTATGCGGGAGAGGGGGACCCAGTACTTC
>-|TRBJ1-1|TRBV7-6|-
CASSSTGENTEAFF
TGTGCCAGCAGCTCCACAGGTGAGAACACTGAAGCTTTCTTT
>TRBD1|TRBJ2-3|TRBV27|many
CASSLQNTGGRRSTDTQYF
TGTGCCAGCAGTTTACAAAACACAGGGGGTCGCCGGAGCACAGATACGCAGTATTTT
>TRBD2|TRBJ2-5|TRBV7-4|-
CASSPHSGVETQYF
TGTGCCAGCAGCCCTCATAGCGGGGTGGAGACCCAGTACTTC
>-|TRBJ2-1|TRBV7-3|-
CASSLGATSYNEQFF
TGTGCCAGCAGCTTAGGGGCGACCTCCTACAATGAGCAGTTCTTC
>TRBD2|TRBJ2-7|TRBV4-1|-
CASSQLGGLAGNPYEQYF
TGCGCCAGCAGCCAACTCGGCGGACTAGCGGGCAACCCCTACGAGCAGTACTTC
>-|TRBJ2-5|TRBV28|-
CAYSRRGVETQYF
TGTGCCTACAGCAGACGAGGTGTGGAGACCCAGTACTTC
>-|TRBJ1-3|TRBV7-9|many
CASSLESGNTIYF
TGTGCCAGCAGCTTAGAGTCCGGAAACACCATATATTTT
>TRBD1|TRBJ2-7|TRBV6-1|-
CASSRQGTVYYEQYF
TGTGCCAGCAGTCGACAGGGGACCGTGTACTACGAGCAGTACTTC
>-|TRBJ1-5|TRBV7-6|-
CASSLASDGNQPQHF
TGTGCCAGCAGCTTAGCTTCGGACGGCAATCAGCCCCAGCATTTT
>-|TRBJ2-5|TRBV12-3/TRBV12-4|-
CASSSRLVRTSDTQYF
TGTGCCAGCAGTTCCCGACTAGTTAGGACCTCAGATACGCAGTACTTC
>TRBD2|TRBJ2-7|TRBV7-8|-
CASSRTSGSGYEQYF
TGTGCCAGCAGCCGCACTAGCGGGAGTGGGTACGAGCAGTACTTC
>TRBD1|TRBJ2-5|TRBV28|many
CASSLYPFPGQGVGETQYF
TGTGCCAGCAGTTTATATCCTTTCCCGGGGCAGGGGGTCGGGGAGACCCAGTACTTC
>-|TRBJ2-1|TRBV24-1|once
CATSVPGVVDEQFF
TGTGCCACCAGTGTTCCGGGAGTAGTCGATGAGCAGTTCTTC
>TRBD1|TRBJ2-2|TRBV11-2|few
CASTSLGQGDPTGELFF
TGTGCCAGCACCAGTCTAGGACAGGGGGACCCCACCGGGGAGCTGTTTTTT
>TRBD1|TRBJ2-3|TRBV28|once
CASSSRTGRLVTDTQYF
TGTGCCAGCAGTTCCCGGACAGGGAGATTAGTTACAGATACGCAGTATTTT
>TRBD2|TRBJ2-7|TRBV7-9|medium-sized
CASSLAPGGSYEQYF
TGTGCCAGCAGCTTAGCGCCGGGGGGCTCCTACGAGCAGTACTTC
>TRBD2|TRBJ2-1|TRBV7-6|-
CASSIQGGASGGNEQFF
TGTGCCAGCAGCATTCAAGGAGGGGCTAGCGGGGGGAATGAGCAGTTCTTC
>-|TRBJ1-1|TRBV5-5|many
CASSRRLTDMNTEAFF
TGTGCCAGCAGCCGAAGACTAACCGACATGAACACTGAAGCTTTCTTT
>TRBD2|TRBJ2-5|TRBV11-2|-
CASSSKKGLAQETQYF
TGTGCCAGCAGCTCCAAGAAAGGACTAGCCCAAGAGACCCAGTACTTC
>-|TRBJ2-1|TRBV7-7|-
CASSLGRGDEQFF
TGTGCTAGCAGCCTTGGGCGAGGGGATGAGCAGTTCTTC
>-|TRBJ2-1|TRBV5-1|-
CASSYVTGGHNEQFF
TGCGCCAGCAGCTATGTGACGGGTGGACACAATGAGCAGTTCTTC
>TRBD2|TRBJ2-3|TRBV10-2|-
CASSVGTSGRSADTQYF
TGCGCCAGCAGTGTTGGGACTAGCGGGAGATCAGCAGATACGCAGTATTTT
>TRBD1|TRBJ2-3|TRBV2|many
CASSATGATTDTQYF
TGTGCCAGCAGTGCTACAGGGGCAACCACAGATACGCAGTATTTT
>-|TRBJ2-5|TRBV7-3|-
CASSLISQETQYF
TGTGCCAGCAGCTTGATTAGTCAAGAGACCCAGTACTTC
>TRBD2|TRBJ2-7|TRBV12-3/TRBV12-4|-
CASSRLAGDSYNEQYF
TGTGCCAGCAGCCGCTTAGCGGGAGACTCCTACAATGAGCAGTACTTC
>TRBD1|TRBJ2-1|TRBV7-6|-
CASSLGTTGWNEQFF
TGTGCCAGCAGCTTAGGGACGACAGGGTGGAATGAGCAGTTCTTC
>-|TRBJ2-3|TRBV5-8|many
CASSNPRGYTQYF
TGTGCCAGCAGCAATCCCCGGGGGTATACGCAGTATTTT
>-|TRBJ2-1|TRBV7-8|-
CASSLADGVGQFF
TGTGCCAGCAGCTTAGCCGACGGGGTTGGCCAGTTCTTC
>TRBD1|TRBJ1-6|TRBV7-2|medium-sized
CASSLEGQASNSPLHF
TGTGCCAGCAGCTTAGAGGGACAGGCGTCTAATTCACCCCTCCACTTT
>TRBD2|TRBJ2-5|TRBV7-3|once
CASSLTGRGETQYF
TGTGCCAGCAGCTTAACTGGGAGGGGCGAGACCCAGTACTTC
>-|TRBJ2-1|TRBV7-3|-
CASSLFRGRNNEQFF
TGTGCCAGCAGCTTATTTCGGGGACGGAACAATGAGCAGTTCTTC
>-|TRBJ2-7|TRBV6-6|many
CASSYQPGFEQYF
TGTGCCAGCAGTTACCAACCAGGGTTCGAGCAGTACTTC
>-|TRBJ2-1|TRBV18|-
CASSLLAAGEQFF
TGTGCCAGCTCACTGCTAGCTGCGGGTGAGCAGTTCTTC
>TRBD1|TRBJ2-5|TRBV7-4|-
CASSRQGTGETQYF
TGTGCCAGCAGCCGACAGGGGACCGGAGAGACCCAGTACTTC
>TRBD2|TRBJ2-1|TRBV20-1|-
CSAPTSGRAFEQFF
TGCAGTGCTCCGACTAGCGGGAGGGCCTTTGAGCAGTTCTTC
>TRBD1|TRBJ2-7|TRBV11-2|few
CASSSGTGSYEQYF
TGTGCCAGCAGCTCCGGGACAGGGAGCTACGAGCAGTACTTC